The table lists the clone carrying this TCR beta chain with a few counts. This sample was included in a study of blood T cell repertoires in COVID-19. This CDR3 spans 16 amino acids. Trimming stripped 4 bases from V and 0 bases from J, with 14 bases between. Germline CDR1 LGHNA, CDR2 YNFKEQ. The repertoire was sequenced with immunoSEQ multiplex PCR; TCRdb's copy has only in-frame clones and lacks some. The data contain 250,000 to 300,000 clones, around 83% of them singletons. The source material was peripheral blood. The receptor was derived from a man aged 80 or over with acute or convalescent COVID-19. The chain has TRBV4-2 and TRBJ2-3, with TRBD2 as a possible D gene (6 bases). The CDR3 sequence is CASSPLSGASTDTQYF. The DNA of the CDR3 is TGTGCCAGCAGCCCATTATCGGGAGCTAGCACAGATACGCAGTATTTT.